This T cell receptor (beta chain) was captured by sequencing in a study of cytomegalovirus exposure and HLA in healthy donors. Study summary: A preliminary data release comprised 91 million or so unique TCRs obtained from HLA-typed donors.

Notes on this clone: Its antigen is still unknown.

Study results and caveats: A later analysis reportedly identified an Asian-associated ancestry cluster as carrying fewer N-insertions than the roughly 700-donor mean. A later analysis linked a missense DCLRE1C variant to TCR beta V- and J-gene trimming. It was only CMV serostatus that was available as immune exposure information.

Both 60 Vbeta primers and 13 Jbeta primers went into the PCR. Assay: immunoSEQ multiplex PCR; the TCRdb copy retains only in-frame clones and omits some. The sample includes about 150,000 clones, approximately 78% seen only once; the top ten take about 8.1%. CDR1 is MGHDK and CDR2 is SYGVNS in the germline V gene. The CDR3 spans 17 residues. J lost 2 bases, V lost 5 bases, and 7 bases had no gene match. This chain connects TRBV25-1 to TRBJ2-6; TRBD1 agrees at 9 bases. The receptor was isolated from a woman in her fifties or sixties in good health and CMV-seropositive. The source material was PBMCs. CDR3 amino acids: CASSPGTGTTGANVLTF. CDR3 DNA: TGTGCCAGCAGTCCCGGGACAGGGACGACTGGGGCCAACGTCCTGACTTTC.